These 13 T cell receptor beta chains were sequenced from one sample in a study of Ad26.COV2.S vaccination and SARS-CoV-2 variants. Treatment defined: 19 received Ad26.COV2.S at low or high dose, single or two shots; about 5 received placebo; per-sample allocation not given. Sampling took place 63 days after the first vaccine or placebo injection. Measured with immunoSEQ multiplex PCR; TCRdb has only the in-frame clones, and not every one. The data contain approximately 410,000 clones, around 92% of them singletons. Source: peripheral blood, taken in a trial of Ad26.COV2.S vaccine versus placebo. The receptors here all came from a person between 18 and 65 years old who received the Ad26.COV2.S COVID-19 vaccine or a placebo.

Here the CDR3 DNA reads TGTGCCAGCAGCTTACAAGGCGGGGAGCTGTTTTTT. Protein sequence: CASSLQGGELFF. This rearrangement joins TRBV7-8 to TRBJ2-2; D is ambiguous. Germline loops: CDR1 SGHVS, CDR2 FQNEAQ. Trimming removed 2 bases at V and 7 bases at J, with 5 bases between. The CDR3 is made up of 12 amino acids.

The rearrangement uses TRBV12-5 and TRBJ2-7; 13 nucleotides line up with TRBD2. V lost 1 base and J lost 3; bases outside the gene matches: 6. CDR3 size: 17 residues. Germline CDR1 is LGHNT and CDR2 is FRNRAP. CDR3 protein: CASGLGQGLAGFYEQYF. As DNA, the CDR3 is TGTGCTAGTGGTTTGGGGCAGGGACTAGCGGGGTTCTACGAGCAGTACTTC.

The chain couples TRBV7-8 to TRBJ2-3; 8 bases line up with TRBD2. The CDR3 totals 14 residues. From germline, CDR1 is SGHVS and CDR2 FQNEAQ. After removal of 5 bases from V and 2 bases from J, the junction contained 3 bases not matched to a gene. CDR3 sequence reads: CASSRAGDTDTQYF. The CDR3 DNA is TGTGCCAGCAGCCGAGCGGGGGACACAGATACGCAGTATTTT.

The gene calls are TRBV4-1 and TRBJ1-1; D call uncertain. The V end was cut by 3 bases, the J end by 3 bases, with 8 bases between. The CDR3 length is 13 residues. Germline CDR1 and CDR2: MGHRA and YSYEKL. CDR3 in amino acids: CASSHDTHTEAFF. CDR3 nucleotide sequence: TGCGCCAGCAGCCACGACACACACACTGAAGCTTTCTTT.

The genes are TRBV2 and TRBJ1-2; a possible D gene is TRBD1 (5 bases). The CDR3 spans 15 residues. Trimming took 10 bases from V and 4 from J, leaving 22 bases between them. In germline, CDR1 is SNHLY, CDR2 FYNNEI. CDR3 loop: CATRGVELHPYGYTF. DNA for the CDR3: TGTGCCACCAGAGGGGTCGAACTACACCCCTATGGCTACACCTTC.

This sequence joins TRBV19 and TRBJ2-2; the match to TRBD2 covers 7 bases. Germline loops: CDR1 LNHDA, CDR2 SQIVND (reference sequence). The J segment lost 7 bases and the V segment lost 3 bases, leaving 11 bases of the junction unmatched. The CDR3 covers 16 residues. CDR3 region: CASSISSGGVGGELFF. The CDR3 DNA follows: TGTGCCAGTAGTATTTCCTCGGGGGGAGTGGGCGGGGAGCTGTTTTTT.

V usage is TRBV19 and J usage is TRBJ2-1, with TRBD2 matching over 7 bases. CDR3 length: 15 amino acids. V shed 7 bases, J shed 2 bases, and the junction held 8 bases outside the gene matches. Germline V gene data show CDR1 as LNHDA and CDR2 as SQIVND (reference sequence). Here the CDR3 reads CASTRTSIAYNEQFF. The CDR3 DNA reads as TGTGCCAGTACCAGGACTAGTATCGCCTACAATGAGCAGTTCTTC.

The sample holds a few counts of this clone. This chain links TRBV11-2 with TRBJ1-4; 7 bases agree with TRBD1. The length of the CDR3 is 15 residues. The ends lost 3 bases at V and 8 bases at J; junction bases unmatched: 9. Germline V lookup: CDR1 SGHAT, CDR2 FQNNGV. CDR3 sequence (DNA): TGTGCCAGCAGCTTTTCTCCGGGACAGCGGGAAAAACTGTTTTTT. This codes for CASSFSPGQREKLFF.

V gene TRBV7-9 combines with J gene TRBJ2-1, with 11 bases matching TRBD2. V dropped 4 bases and J dropped 10; count of bases not matched to a gene: 12. Per the germline V gene, CDR1 is SEHNR and CDR2 is FQNEAQ (reference sequence). The CDR3 consists of 16 residues. Here the CDR3 reads CASSSLLAGGMGEQFF. DNA for the CDR3: TGTGCCAGCAGCTCACTCCTAGCGGGGGGAATGGGAGAGCAGTTCTTC. The full variable domain, in which reference TRBV7-9 and TRBJ2-1 provide the parts outside the CDR3, is DTGVSQNPRHKITKRGQNVTFRCDPISEHNRLYWYRQTLGQGPEFLTYFQNEAQLEKSRLLSDRFSAERPKGSFSTLEIQRTEQGDSAMYLCASSSLLAGGMGEQFFGPGTRLTVL.

This clone appeared a few times. The rearrangement links TRBV10-3 to TRBJ2-6; 8 bases are a match to TRBD1. Germline loops: CDR1 ENHRY, CDR2 SYGVKD. This CDR3 has 16 amino acids. J was trimmed by 0 bases and V by 2 bases; bases with no gene match: 0. Here the CDR3 DNA reads TGTGCCATCAGTGAGACAGGGGGCTCTGGGGCCAACGTCCTGACTTTC. Residues: CAISETGGSGANVLTF.

This clone was seen once. This rearrangement joins TRBV4-3 to TRBJ1-2; D is unresolved. There are 16 residues in the CDR3. V was pared by 1 base and J by 5 bases, with 17 bases between. Looked up from germline, CDR1 is LGHNA and CDR2 is YSLEER. The CDR3: CASSQGRRGESYGYTF. The DNA of the CDR3 is TGCGCCAGCAGCCAAGGGCGACGGGGAGAATCTTATGGCTACACCTTC.

J is TRBJ1-1 and V is TRBV2, with unresolved D. Trimming removed 3 bases from V and 4 bases from J, with 15 bases in between. CDR3 length: 15 residues. The germline V gene has CDR1 SNHLY and CDR2 FYNNEI. The CDR3 loop reads CASSDLIGVFTEAFF. CDR3 sequence (DNA): TGTGCCAGCAGTGACCTCATTGGGGTTTTCACTGAAGCTTTCTTT.

This chain connects TRBV5-4 to TRBJ2-3; possible D gene TRBD1, 5 bases. The germline CDR1 and CDR2 sequences are SGHNT and YYREEE (reference sequence). CDR3 length equals 15 residues. Deletions cut 5 bases from V and 0 bases from J, with 13 bases between. CDR3: CASRKVGASTDTQYF. CDR3 sequence (DNA): TGTGCCAGCAGGAAGGTAGGGGCTAGCACAGATACGCAGTATTTT.